Given below is one TCR beta chain in context. The antigen remains undetermined. Each CDR3 protein gets one entry after TCRdb re-called the 5' RACE reads with MiXCR. The sample consists of about 200,000 distinct CDR3 sequences, roughly 12% of them appearing once. This entry comes from a study of CD8 T cells in ankylosing spondylitis. General study findings and limits: About 8 highly homologous variants formed a TCR beta motif that appeared characteristic of ankylosing spondylitis blood. Disease-associated clonotypes exhibited CD8+ identity and were relatively infrequent in peripheral blood. Significantly higher representation of disease-linked clones was reported for matched ankylosing spondylitis synovial fluid.

CDR1 and CDR2 (germline): MGHRA, YSYEKL. The CDR3 covers 14 residues. The V end lost 1 base, the J end lost 6 bases, and 11 bases lay between the germline ends. This TCR was sampled from a male donor with ankylosing spondylitis or in good health (not recorded which). Specimen: blood, either unsorted or a sorted T cell fraction (not recorded which). The rearrangement joins TRBV4-1 to TRBJ2-3; TRBD2 is a possible D gene (5 bases). The CDR3 nucleotides are TGCGCCAGCAGCCAAGTTGGTCTAGCTGATACGCAGTATTTT. This translates into CASSQVGLADTQYF.